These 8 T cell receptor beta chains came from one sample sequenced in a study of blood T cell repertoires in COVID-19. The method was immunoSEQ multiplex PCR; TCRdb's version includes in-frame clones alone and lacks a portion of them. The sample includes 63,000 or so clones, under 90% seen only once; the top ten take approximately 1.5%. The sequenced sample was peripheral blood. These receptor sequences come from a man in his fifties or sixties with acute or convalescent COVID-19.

CDR3 sequence: CASSFSGGSGYTF. The CDR3 DNA reads as TGTGCCAGCAGTTTTTCGGGGGGAAGTGGCTACACCTTC. V is TRBV12-3 or TRBV12-4 and J is TRBJ1-2, with a tentative D call TRBD1 (5 bases). V lost 3 bases and J lost 7, with 12 bases in between. CDR3 length: 13 residues.

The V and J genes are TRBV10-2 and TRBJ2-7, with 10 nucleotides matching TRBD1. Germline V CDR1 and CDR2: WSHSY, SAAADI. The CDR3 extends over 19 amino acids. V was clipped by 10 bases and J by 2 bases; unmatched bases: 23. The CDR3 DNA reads TGCGCCACCCAGGATCGGACAGGGGGGGCGGGGGGCTCTACCTACGAGCAGTACTTC. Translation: CATQDRTGGAGGSTYEQYF.

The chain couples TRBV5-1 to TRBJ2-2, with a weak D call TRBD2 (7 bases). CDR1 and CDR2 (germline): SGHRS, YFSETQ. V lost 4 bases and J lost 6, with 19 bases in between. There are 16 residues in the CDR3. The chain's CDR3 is CASSRYGGLSAGELFF. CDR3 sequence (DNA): TGCGCCAGCAGCCGTTACGGGGGGCTAAGTGCCGGGGAGCTGTTTTTT.

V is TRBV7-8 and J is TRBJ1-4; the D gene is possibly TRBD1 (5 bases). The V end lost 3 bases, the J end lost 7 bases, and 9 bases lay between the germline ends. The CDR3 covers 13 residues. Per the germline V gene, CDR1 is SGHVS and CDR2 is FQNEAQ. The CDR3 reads CASSLGGGEKLFF. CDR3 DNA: TGTGCCAGCAGCTTGGGGGGGGGTGAAAAACTGTTTTTT.

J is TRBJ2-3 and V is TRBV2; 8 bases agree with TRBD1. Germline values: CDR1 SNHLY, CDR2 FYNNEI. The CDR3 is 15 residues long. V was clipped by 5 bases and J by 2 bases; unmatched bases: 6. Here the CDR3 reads CASSPRTGNTDTQYF. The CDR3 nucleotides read TGTGCCAGCAGTCCCCGGACAGGGAACACAGATACGCAGTATTTT.

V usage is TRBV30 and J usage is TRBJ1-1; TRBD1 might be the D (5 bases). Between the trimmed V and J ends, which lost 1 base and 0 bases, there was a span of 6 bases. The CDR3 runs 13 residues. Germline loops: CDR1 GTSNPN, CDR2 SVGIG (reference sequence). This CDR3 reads CAWSEDMNTEAFF. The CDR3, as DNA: TGTGCCTGGAGTGAGGACATGAACACTGAAGCTTTCTTT.

CDR3 residues: CAISESSRHDTEAFF. The CDR3 DNA reads TGTGCCATCAGTGAGTCGAGCAGGCATGACACTGAAGCTTTCTTT. The V and J genes are TRBV10-3 and TRBJ1-1; D remains unclear. The germline V and J ends were trimmed by 0 bases and 3 bases, with 11 bases remaining between them. This CDR3 region has 15 residues. Per the germline V gene, CDR1 is ENHRY and CDR2 is SYGVKD.

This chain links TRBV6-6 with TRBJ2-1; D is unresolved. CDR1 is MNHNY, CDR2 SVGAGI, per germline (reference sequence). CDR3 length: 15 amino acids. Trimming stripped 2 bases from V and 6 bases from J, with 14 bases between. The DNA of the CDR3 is TGTGCCAGCAGTTACCCTACTCGAATGATCAATGAGCAGTTCTTC. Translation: CASSYPTRMINEQFF.